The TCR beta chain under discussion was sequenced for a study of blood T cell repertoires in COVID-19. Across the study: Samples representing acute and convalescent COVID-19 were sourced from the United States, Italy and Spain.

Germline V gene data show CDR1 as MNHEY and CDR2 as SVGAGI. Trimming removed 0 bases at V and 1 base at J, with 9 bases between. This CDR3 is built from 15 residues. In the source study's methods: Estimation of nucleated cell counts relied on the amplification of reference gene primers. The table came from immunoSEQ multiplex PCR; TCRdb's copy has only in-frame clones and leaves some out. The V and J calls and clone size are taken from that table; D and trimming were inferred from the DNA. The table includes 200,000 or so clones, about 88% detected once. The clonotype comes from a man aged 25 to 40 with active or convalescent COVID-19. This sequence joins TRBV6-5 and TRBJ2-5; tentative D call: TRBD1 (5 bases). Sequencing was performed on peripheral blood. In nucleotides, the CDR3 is TGTGCCAGCAGTTACTCGTTAGGGGTCCAAGAGACCCAGTACTTC. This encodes CASSYSLGVQETQYF.